The entry that follows covers one TCR beta chain sequence. Its antigen is currently unknown. CDR3 size: 16 residues. The J segment lost 0 bases and the V segment lost 1 base, leaving 3 bases of the junction unmatched. Germline-derived CDR1 and CDR2 are SGHTA and FQGNSA. The data were produced by immunoSEQ multiplex PCR, yet TCRdb's version contains in-frame clones alone and is incomplete. The repertoire holds 75,000 to 90,000 clones, with 80% to 90% as singletons. The sample comes from a study of OX40 agonist ivuxolimab in advanced cancers. About the study: Administration of intravenous ivuxolimab to patients occurred every 2 weeks at 0.01 to 10 mg/kg. Dose-escalation subjects each had hepatocellular carcinoma, melanoma, renal cell or head and neck cancer. Study results and limitations: With doses of 0.1 to 3.0 mg/kg, CD4+ and CD8+ blood T cells had undergone clonal expansion by week 6.

Source: CD4+ or CD8+ T cells sorted from blood, taken in a trial of the OX40 agonist ivuxolimab. This TCR was sampled from an adult with an advanced solid tumor such as melanoma, head and neck, liver or kidney cancer. V and J are TRBV7-2 and TRBJ2-7, with TRBD2 matching 10 bases. CDR3 region: CASSLDRTSGSYEQYF. The CDR3 DNA reads as TGTGCCAGCAGCTTAGACCGGACTAGCGGCTCCTACGAGCAGTACTTC.